A single sample gave rise to the 13 T cell receptor beta chains below, sequenced in a study of T-cell reconstitution after alpha-beta-depleted transplantation in children (dated by TCRdb to the mid-2010s). Per the publication, the time point label means: day 60 (about 2 months) after transplantation. The treatment or condition label, as the study defines it: allogeneic hematopoietic cell transplantation with graft depleted of TCRalphabeta T cells and CD19 B cells. Library creation used PCR. Instrument on record: Illumina HiSeq 2500. TCR library preparation used molecular barcoding, with unique molecular identifiers applied to normalize quantification of the TCRbeta repertoire. TCRdb reworked the public reads: Q25 trimming with fastp, MiXCR clone assembly, productive beta chains retained. Every CDR3 protein is listed once, alongside the most common genes and DNA of its rows. In this sample the table shows tens of thousands of distinct CDR3 sequences, about 5.7% of which occur a single time. The top ten clones comprise under 35% of the sample.

Sequenced material: PBMCs, mostly from graft donor cells, taken 60 days after TCRalphabeta/CD19-depleted stem cell transplant. These receptors were taken from a female patient aged 2 to 10 who had a stem cell transplant for aplastic anemia, so the T cells may come from the graft donor.

This clonotype ranks as medium-sized (0.01 to 0.1%). V usage is TRBV20-1 and J usage is TRBJ2-7, with TRBD2 matching 7 bases. V shed 8 bases and J 3 bases; nucleotides not matched to a gene: 4. The CDR3 totals 11 residues. Germline V lookup: CDR1 DFQATT, CDR2 SNEGSKA (reference sequence). The CDR3 region is CSIKRDYEQYF. The CDR3 DNA follows: TGCAGTATAAAGCGGGACTACGAGCAGTACTTC.

This clonotype was observed many times. V usage is TRBV7-2 and J usage is TRBJ2-5; 9 positions agree with TRBD2. The junction had 4 bases not matched to a gene; V was cut back by 1 base and J by 1 base. Germline CDR1 is SGHTA and CDR2 is FQGNSA. This CDR3 has 16 amino acids. CDR3 bases: TGTGCCAGCAGCTTAGGGCTGCGGGGGGGCCAAGAGACCCAGTACTTC. Residues: CASSLGLRGGQETQYF. The full variable domain, completed using reference TRBV7-2 and TRBJ2-5, is GAGVSQSPSNKVTEKGKDVELRCDPISGHTALYWYRQSLGQGLEFLIYFQGNSAPDKSGLPSDRFSAERTGGSVSTLTIQRTQQEDSAVYLCASSLGLRGGQETQYFGPGTRLLVL.

The V call is TRBV6-1, the J call TRBJ2-5; TRBD1 might be the D (5 bases). The CDR3 sequence is 16 residues long. Trimming pared 4 bases from V and 1 base from J, leaving 16 bases between. From germline, CDR1 is MNHNS and CDR2 SASEGT. CDR3 coding DNA: TGTGCCAGCAGTGGAGCTTATCCCCAGGGCCAAGAGACCCAGTACTTC. Amino acids: CASSGAYPQGQETQYF.

This clonotype came up many times. This rearrangement joins TRBV15 to TRBJ1-4; 9 positions agree with TRBD1. The germline V gene has CDR1 LNHNV and CDR2 YYDKDF (reference sequence). This CDR3 region has 14 residues. V lost 1 base, J lost 6 bases, and 0 bases stayed unmatched. CDR3 loop: CATSRGDRDEKLFF. The CDR3 DNA reads TGTGCCACCAGCAGAGGGGACAGGGATGAAAAACTGTTTTTT.

Judged by abundance, this clonotype is medium-sized. The rearrangement links TRBV15 to TRBJ2-7; TRBD1 matches at 8 bases. The CDR3 is made up of 13 amino acids. Germline V gene sequence: CDR1 LNHNV, CDR2 YYDKDF (reference sequence). The ends lost 4 bases at V and 5 bases at J; junction bases unmatched: 4. CDR3 protein: CATSTRGRDEQYF. CDR3 nucleotides: TGTGCCACCAGCACCAGGGGGCGTGACGAGCAGTACTTC.

This clonotype was counted at least ten times. This chain links TRBV3-1 with TRBJ2-2; 11 positions agree with TRBD1. After removal of 5 bases from V and 4 bases from J, the junction contained 9 bases not matched to a gene. Germline-derived CDR1 and CDR2 are LGHDT and YNNKEL (reference sequence). The CDR3 covers 17 residues. CDR3 loop: CASSVYRDRGSTGELFF. The DNA for the CDR3 is TGTGCCAGCAGCGTCTACCGGGACAGGGGGTCCACCGGGGAGCTGTTTTTT.

This clonotype was found many times. The J gene is TRBJ1-2, the V gene TRBV27; TRBD1 matches at 9 bases. The V and J ends lost 6 bases and 6 bases, in that order; junction bases with no gene match: 8. The CDR3 length is 14 residues. Germline V gives CDR1 MNHEY, CDR2 SMNVEV (reference sequence). The CDR3 coding sequence is TGTGCCAGCAGGGATGTCGGGACAGGGAATGGCTACACCTTC. This gives the protein CASRDVGTGNGYTF.

This clonotype showed up many times. This chain connects TRBV12-3 or TRBV12-4 to TRBJ1-2, with D possibly TRBD1 on 5 matching bases. This CDR3 contains 13 residues. The ends were cut back, 7 bases at V and 5 bases at J, with 14 bases in the middle. The CDR3 DNA follows: TGTGCCAGCACCCTCGGGGGGTATTATGGCTACACCTTC. This encodes CASTLGGYYGYTF.

This clonotype was found many times. The chain links TRBV11-2 to TRBJ2-7, with D possibly TRBD1 on 6 matching bases. Germline V gene lookup returns CDR1 SGHAT and CDR2 FQNNGV. This CDR3 comprises 16 residues. Trimming removed 2 bases at V and 7 bases at J, with 21 bases between. The CDR3 loop reads CASSLRISHREGEQYF. Here the CDR3 DNA reads TGTGCCAGCAGCTTACGGATCTCCCACAGGGAAGGGGAGCAGTACTTC.

At least ten counts were recorded for this clonotype. The chain links TRBV6-2 or TRBV6-3 to TRBJ2-1; perhaps D is TRBD1 or TRBD2 (5 bases each). CDR1 MNHEY and CDR2 SVGEGT come from the germline V gene. This CDR3 comprises 13 residues. V was cut by 8 bases and J by 11 bases, with 19 bases left in between. The DNA for the CDR3 is TGTGCCAGCTTGGTGGACGGGGCCGGGAAGCAGTTCTTC. Residues: CASLVDGAGKQFF.

This clonotype is medium-sized by share. The genes are TRBV7-2 and TRBJ1-3; D unresolved. This CDR3 contains 16 residues. Trimming removed 4 bases from V and 0 bases from J, with 13 bases in between. CDR1 and CDR2 (germline): SGHTA, FQGNSA. The CDR3 protein is CASSSSPVYSGNTIYF. Written as DNA, the CDR3 is TGTGCCAGCAGCTCAAGCCCTGTGTACTCTGGAAACACCATATATTTT. The variable domain in full, completed from reference TRBV7-2 and TRBJ1-3, reads GAGVSQSPSNKVTEKGKDVELRCDPISGHTALYWYRQSLGQGLEFLIYFQGNSAPDKSGLPSDRFSAERTGGSVSTLTIQRTQQEDSAVYLCASSSSPVYSGNTIYFGEGSWLTVV.

This clonotype was found a few times. The chain employs TRBV28 and TRBJ2-5; possible D gene TRBD1, 6 bases. This CDR3 contains 13 residues. Between the trimmed V and J ends, which lost 6 bases and 2 bases, there was a span of 10 bases. Germline V gene lookup returns CDR1 MDHEN and CDR2 SYDVKM. The CDR3: CASSRTVQETQYF. CDR3 in DNA: TGTGCCAGCAGCCGGACAGTTCAAGAGACCCAGTACTTC.

This clonotype occurred many times. In DNA form, the CDR3 reads TGTGCCAGCAGCTTCGCGGAGGGACTAGGGGATTACGAGCAGTACTTC. Translated, it gives CASSFAEGLGDYEQYF. The genes are TRBV7-2 and TRBJ2-7; 8 bases align to TRBD2. This CDR3 is 16 amino acids long. Looked up from germline, CDR1 is SGHTA and CDR2 is FQGNSA. With V trimmed by 3 bases and J by 4 bases, 11 bases remained unmatched.